The source of this TCR beta chain is a study of blood T cell repertoires in COVID-19. Produced via immunoSEQ multiplex PCR; TCRdb's table is partial and in-frame only. The sample contains tens of thousands of clones, roughly four fifths of which appear only once. This CDR3 is 13 amino acids long. The V end lost 8 bases, the J end lost 1 base, and 12 bases lay between the germline ends. Germline loops: CDR1 SGHNT, CDR2 YENEEA. V and J are TRBV11-3 and TRBJ2-7, with D unclear. The clonotype was recovered from an elderly man with acute or convalescent COVID-19. Specimen: peripheral blood. For the CDR3, the DNA is TGTGCCAGCTGCAAGACACCGTCCTACGAGCAGTACTTC. Translated, it gives CASCKTPSYEQYF.